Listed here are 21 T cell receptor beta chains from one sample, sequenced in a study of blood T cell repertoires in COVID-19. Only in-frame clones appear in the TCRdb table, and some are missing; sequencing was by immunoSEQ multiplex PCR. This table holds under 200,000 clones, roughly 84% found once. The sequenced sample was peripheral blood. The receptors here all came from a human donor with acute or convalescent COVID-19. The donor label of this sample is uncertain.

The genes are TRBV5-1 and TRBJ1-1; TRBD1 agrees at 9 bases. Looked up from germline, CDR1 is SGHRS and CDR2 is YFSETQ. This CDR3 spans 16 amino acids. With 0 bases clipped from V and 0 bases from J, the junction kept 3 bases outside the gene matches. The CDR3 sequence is CASSLGQGDMNTEAFF. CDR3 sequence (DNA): TGCGCCAGCAGCTTGGGACAGGGGGATATGAACACTGAAGCTTTCTTT.

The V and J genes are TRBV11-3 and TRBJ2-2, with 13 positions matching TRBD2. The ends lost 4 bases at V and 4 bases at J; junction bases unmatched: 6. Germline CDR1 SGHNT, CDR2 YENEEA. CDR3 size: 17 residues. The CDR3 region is CASSSGLAGATTGELFF. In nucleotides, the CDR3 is TGTGCCAGCAGCTCCGGACTAGCGGGAGCGACCACCGGGGAGCTGTTTTTT.

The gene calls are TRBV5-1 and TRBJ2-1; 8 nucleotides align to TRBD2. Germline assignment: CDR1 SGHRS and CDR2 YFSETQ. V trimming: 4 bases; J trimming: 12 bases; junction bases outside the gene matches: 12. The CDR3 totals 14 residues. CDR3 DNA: TGCGCCAGCAGCCCGGATATAGGCAGCGGGAGGCAGTTCTTC. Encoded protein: CASSPDIGSGRQFF.

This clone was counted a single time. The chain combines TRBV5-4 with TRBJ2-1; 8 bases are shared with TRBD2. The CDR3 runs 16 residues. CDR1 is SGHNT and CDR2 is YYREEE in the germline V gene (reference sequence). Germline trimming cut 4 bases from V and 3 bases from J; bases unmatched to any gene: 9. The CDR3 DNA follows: TGTGCCAGCAGCCATCGTCAGAGCGGGAGCTACAATGAGCAGTTCTTC. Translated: CASSHRQSGSYNEQFF. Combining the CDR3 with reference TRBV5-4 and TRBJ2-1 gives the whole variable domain ETGVTQSPTHLIKTRGQQVTLRCSSQSGHNTVSWYQQALGQGPQFIFQYYREEENGRGNFPPRFSGLQFPNYSSELNVNALELDDSALYLCASSHRQSGSYNEQFFGPGTRLTVL.

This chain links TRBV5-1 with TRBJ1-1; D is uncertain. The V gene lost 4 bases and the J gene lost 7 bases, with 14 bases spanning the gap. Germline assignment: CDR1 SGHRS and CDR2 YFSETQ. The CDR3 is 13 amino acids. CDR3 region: CASSRGQNGEAFF. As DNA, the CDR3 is TGCGCCAGCAGCCGGGGTCAGAACGGTGAAGCTTTCTTT.

The CDR3 coding sequence is TGTGCCAGTAGTCTAACGAGCGGTAGCTCCTACAATGAGCAGTTCTTC. Translation: CASSLTSGSSYNEQFF. This chain uses TRBV19 with TRBJ2-1; possibly TRBD2 for D (5 bases). The CDR3 totals 16 residues. Per germline, CDR1 LNHDA and CDR2 SQIVND (reference sequence). Between the trimmed V and J ends, which lost 5 bases and 0 bases, there was a span of 14 bases.

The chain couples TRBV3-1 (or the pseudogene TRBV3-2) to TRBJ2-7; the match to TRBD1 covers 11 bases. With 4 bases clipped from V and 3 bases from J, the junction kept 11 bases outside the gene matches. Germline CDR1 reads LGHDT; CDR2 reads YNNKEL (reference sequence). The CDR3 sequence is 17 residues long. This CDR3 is CASSLLPGDRGSYEQYF. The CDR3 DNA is TGTGCCAGCAGCCTCCTCCCAGGGGACAGGGGGAGCTACGAGCAGTACTTC.

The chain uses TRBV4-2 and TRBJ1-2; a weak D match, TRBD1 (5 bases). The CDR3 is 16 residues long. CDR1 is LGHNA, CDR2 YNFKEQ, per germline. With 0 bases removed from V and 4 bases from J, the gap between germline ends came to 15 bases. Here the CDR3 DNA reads TGTGCCAGCAGCCAAGAACGGGGGGGGACTAGCTATGGCTACACCTTC. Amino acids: CASSQERGGTSYGYTF.

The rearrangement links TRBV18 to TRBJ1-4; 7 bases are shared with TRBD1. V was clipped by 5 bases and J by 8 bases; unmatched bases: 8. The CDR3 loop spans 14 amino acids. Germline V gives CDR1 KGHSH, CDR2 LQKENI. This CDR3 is CASSDGTVREKLFF. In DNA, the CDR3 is TGTGCCAGCTCAGACGGGACAGTACGGGAAAAACTGTTTTTT. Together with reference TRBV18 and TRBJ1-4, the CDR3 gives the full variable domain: NAGVMQNPRHLVRRRGQEARLRCSPMKGHSHVYWYRQLPEEGLKFMVYLQKENIIDESGMPKERFSAEFPKEGPSILRIQQVVRGDSAAYFCASSDGTVREKLFFGSGTQLSVL.

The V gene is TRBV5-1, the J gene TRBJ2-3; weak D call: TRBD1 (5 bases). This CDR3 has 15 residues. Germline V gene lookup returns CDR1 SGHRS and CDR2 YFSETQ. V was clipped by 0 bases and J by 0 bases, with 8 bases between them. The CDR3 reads CASSLDQGSTDTQYF. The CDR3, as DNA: TGCGCCAGCAGCTTGGACCAGGGAAGCACAGATACGCAGTATTTT.

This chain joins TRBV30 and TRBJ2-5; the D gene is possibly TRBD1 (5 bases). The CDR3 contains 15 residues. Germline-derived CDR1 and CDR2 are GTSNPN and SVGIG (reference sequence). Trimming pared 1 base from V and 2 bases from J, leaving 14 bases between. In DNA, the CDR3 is TGTGCCTGGAGTGGGGGCCGGGCGGAACAAGAGACCCAGTACTTC. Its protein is CAWSGGRAEQETQYF.

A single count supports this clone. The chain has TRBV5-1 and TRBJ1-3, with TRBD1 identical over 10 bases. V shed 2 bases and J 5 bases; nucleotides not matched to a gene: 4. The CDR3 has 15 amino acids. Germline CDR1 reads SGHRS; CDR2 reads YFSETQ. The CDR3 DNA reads TGCGCCAGCAGCTTAATGACAGGGGGCCGAAACACCATATATTTT. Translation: CASSLMTGGRNTIYF.

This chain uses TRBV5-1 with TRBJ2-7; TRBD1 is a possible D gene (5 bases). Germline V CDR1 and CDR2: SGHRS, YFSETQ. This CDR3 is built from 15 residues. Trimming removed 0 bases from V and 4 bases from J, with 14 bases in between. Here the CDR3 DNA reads TGCGCCAGCAGCTTGGGCTCAGGGTATCAGTACGAGCAGTACTTC. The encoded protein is CASSLGSGYQYEQYF.

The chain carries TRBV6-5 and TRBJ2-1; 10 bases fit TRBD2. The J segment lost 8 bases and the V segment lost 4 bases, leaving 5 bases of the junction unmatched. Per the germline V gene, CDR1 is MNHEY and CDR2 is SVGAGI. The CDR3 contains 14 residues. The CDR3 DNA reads TGTGCCAGCAGTTTAGCGGGAGGAGACTATGAGCAGTTCTTC. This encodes CASSLAGGDYEQFF.

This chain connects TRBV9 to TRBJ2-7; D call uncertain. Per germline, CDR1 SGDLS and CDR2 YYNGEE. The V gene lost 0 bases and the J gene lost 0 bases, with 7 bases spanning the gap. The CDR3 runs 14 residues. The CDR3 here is CASSVVGSSYEQYF. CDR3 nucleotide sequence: TGTGCCAGCAGCGTAGTTGGCAGCTCCTACGAGCAGTACTTC.

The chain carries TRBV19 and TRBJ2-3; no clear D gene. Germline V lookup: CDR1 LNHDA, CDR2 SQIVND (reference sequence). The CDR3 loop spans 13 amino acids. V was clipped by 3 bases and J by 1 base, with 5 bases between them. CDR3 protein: CASSMGRTDTQYF. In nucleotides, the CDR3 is TGTGCCAGTAGTATGGGCCGCACAGATACGCAGTATTTT.

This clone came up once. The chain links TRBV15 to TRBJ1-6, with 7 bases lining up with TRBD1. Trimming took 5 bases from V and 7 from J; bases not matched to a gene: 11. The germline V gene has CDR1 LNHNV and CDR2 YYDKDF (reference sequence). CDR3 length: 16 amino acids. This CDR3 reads CATSLRQGNPNSPLHF. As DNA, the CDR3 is TGTGCCACCAGCTTGAGACAGGGTAACCCGAATTCACCCCTCCACTTT.

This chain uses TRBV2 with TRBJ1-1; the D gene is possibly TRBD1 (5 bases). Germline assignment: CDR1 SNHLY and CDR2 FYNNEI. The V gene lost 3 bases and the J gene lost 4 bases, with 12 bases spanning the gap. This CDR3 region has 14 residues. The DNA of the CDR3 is TGTGCCAGCAGTGATGGGCAGGGCCCCACTGAAGCTTTCTTT. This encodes CASSDGQGPTEAFF.

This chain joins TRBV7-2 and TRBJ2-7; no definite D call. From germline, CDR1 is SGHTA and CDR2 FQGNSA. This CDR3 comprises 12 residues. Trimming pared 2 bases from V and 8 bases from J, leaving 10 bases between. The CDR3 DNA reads TGTGCCAGCAGCTTACCGGTTACTAAGCAGTACTTC. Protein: CASSLPVTKQYF.

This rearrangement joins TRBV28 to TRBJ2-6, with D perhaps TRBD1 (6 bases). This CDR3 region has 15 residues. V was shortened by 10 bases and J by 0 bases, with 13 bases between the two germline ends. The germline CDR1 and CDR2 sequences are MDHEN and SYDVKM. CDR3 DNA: TGTGCCATAACAGGGCCCAACTCTGGGGCCAACGTCCTGACTTTC. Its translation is CAITGPNSGANVLTF.

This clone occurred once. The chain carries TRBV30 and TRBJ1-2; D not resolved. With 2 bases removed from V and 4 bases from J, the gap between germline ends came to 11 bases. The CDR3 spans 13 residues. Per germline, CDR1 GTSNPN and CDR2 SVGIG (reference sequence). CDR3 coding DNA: TGTGCCTGGAGTCTCCAGGAAGGCTATGGCTACACCTTC. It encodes CAWSLQEGYGYTF.